These T cell receptor beta chains were read from a single sample in a study of blood T cell repertoires in COVID-19. Repertoires were generated with immunoSEQ multiplex PCR, while TCRdb's copy carries only in-frame clones and drops some. The repertoire has roughly 100,000 clones, approximately 80% of them found once; the top ten carry 30% to 45%. Specimen: peripheral blood. The receptor set was obtained from a man older than 75 with acute or convalescent COVID-19. The CDR3 runs from the conserved cysteine through the conserved F or W. The D gene is left open where the match is weak. The size entry is marked missing in some rows and otherwise reads once, few, many or a size class.

v_call	j_call	d_call	clone_size	cdr3_nt	cdr3_aa
TRBV28	TRBJ1-3	TRBD1	NA	TGTGCCAGCAGTCCAGTACAGGGGGCTGGAAACACCATATATTTT	CASSPVQGAGNTIYF
TRBV5-8	TRBJ2-4	TRBD2	NA	TGTGCCAGCAGTTTGCCGGGACTAGCGGGTGATGCCAAGTACTTC	CASSLPGLAGDAKYF
TRBV18	TRBJ2-1	TRBD2	NA	TGTGCCAGCTCACCACCTGTGGGGCTAGCGGGAGCGAGGGGGGAGCAGTTCTTC	CASSPPVGLAGARGEQFF
TRBV25-1	TRBJ1-3	NA	NA	TGTGCCAGCAGTGTGGACAGCTCTGGAAACACCATATATTTT	CASSVDSSGNTIYF
TRBV5-1	TRBJ2-6	NA	NA	TGCGCCAGCAGCCCCCATGATATGCGTGGGGCCAACGTCCTGACTTTC	CASSPHDMRGANVLTF
TRBV10-3	TRBJ1-2	NA	NA	TGTGCCATCAGTGTTGACAAGTATGGCTACACCTTC	CAISVDKYGYTF
TRBV27	TRBJ1-5	TRBD1	NA	TGTGCCAGCAGGGAGGACAGGGGGCAAAATCAGCCCCAGCATTTT	CASREDRGQNQPQHF
TRBV5-5	TRBJ1-1	NA	NA	TGTGCCAGCAGCTTGGCAGGGAACACTGAAGCTTTCTTT	CASSLAGNTEAFF
TRBV18	TRBJ1-2	TRBD1	NA	TGTGCCAGCTCACCGGTACAGGGGGGGACTTACTATGGCTACACCTTC	CASSPVQGGTYYGYTF
TRBV30	TRBJ1-3	NA	once	TGTGCCTGGAGGCCCACCGCTCGGTTTGGAAACACCATATATTTT	CAWRPTARFGNTIYF
TRBV14	TRBJ2-7	NA	NA	TGTGCCAGCAGCCAGGGCCTCGGAAACGAGCAGTACTTC	CASSQGLGNEQYF
TRBV7-9	TRBJ2-7	NA	few	TGTGCCAGCAGCTTCGGGACTGGCTCCTACGAGCAGTACTTC	CASSFGTGSYEQYF
TRBV30	TRBJ1-2	TRBD1	NA	TGTGCCTGGAGTGTGAGACAGGGGGCAAGGGGCTATGGCTACACCTTC	CAWSVRQGARGYGYTF
TRBV25-1	TRBJ1-2	NA	NA	TGTGCCAGCAGTGAATCCGGGGTTTTGGGCTACACCTTC	CASSESGVLGYTF
TRBV19	TRBJ1-2	NA	NA	TGTGCCTCCAACCCAGGGGAGAGGCCCTATGGCTACACCTTC	CASNPGERPYGYTF
TRBV18	TRBJ1-2	NA	NA	TGTGCCAGCTCACCTGGAGCTAACTATGGCTACACCTTC	CASSPGANYGYTF
TRBV11-2	TRBJ1-2	NA	NA	TGTGCCAGCAGCTCCGCCGGGGGTCTCTATGGCTACACCTTC	CASSSAGGLYGYTF
TRBV15	TRBJ1-4	TRBD1	NA	TGTGCCACCAGCAGGGAACAGGGGGGAAAACTGTTTTTT	CATSREQGGKLFF
TRBV5-4	TRBJ2-1	TRBD2	NA	TGTGCCAGCAGCCTGACTAGCGGGGCCTACAATGAGCAGTTCTTC	CASSLTSGAYNEQFF